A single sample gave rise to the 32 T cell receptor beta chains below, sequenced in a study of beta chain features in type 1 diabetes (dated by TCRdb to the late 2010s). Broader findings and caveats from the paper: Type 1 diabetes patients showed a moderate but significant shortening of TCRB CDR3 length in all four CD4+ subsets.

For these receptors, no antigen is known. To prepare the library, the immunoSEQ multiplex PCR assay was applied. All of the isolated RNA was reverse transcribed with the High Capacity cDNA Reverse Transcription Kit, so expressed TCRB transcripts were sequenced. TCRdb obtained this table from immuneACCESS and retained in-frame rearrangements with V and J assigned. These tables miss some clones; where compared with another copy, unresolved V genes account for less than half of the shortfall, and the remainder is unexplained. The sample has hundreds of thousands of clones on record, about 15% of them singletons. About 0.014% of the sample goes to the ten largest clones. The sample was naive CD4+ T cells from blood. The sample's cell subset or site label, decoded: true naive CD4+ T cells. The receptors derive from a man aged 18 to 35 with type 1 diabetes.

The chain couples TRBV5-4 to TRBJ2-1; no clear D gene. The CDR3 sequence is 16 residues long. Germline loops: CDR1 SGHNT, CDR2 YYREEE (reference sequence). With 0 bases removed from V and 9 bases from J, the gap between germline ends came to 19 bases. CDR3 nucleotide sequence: TGTGCCAGCAGCTTGGTAGTCCTAAAGCCCATCGGTGAGCAGTTCTTC. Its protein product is CASSLVVLKPIGEQFF.

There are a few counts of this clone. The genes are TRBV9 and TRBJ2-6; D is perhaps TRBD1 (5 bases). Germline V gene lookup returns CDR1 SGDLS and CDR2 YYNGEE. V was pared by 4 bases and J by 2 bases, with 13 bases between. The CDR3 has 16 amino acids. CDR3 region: CASSPSSRAGANVLTF. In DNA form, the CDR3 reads TGTGCCAGCAGCCCTTCCTCCAGGGCTGGGGCCAACGTCCTGACTTTC.

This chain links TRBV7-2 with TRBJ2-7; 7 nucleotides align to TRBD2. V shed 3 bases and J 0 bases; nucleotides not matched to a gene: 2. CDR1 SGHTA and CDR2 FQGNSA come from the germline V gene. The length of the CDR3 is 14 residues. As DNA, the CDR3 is TGTGCCAGCAGCTTCGGCGGGAGCTCCTACGAGCAGTACTTC. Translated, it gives CASSFGGSSYEQYF.

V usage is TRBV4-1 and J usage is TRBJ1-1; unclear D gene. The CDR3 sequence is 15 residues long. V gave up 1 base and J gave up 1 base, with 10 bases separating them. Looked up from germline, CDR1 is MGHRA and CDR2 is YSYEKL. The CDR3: CASSQGSRWNTEAFF. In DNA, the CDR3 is TGCGCCAGCAGCCAAGGGTCGAGGTGGAACACTGAAGCTTTCTTT.

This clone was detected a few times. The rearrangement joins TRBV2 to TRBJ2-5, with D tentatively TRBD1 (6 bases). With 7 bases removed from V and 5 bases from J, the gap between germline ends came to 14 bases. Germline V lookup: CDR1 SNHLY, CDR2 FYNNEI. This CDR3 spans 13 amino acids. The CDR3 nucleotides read TGTGCCAGCAACCCCCAGGGGCATGAGACCCAGTACTTC. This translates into CASNPQGHETQYF.

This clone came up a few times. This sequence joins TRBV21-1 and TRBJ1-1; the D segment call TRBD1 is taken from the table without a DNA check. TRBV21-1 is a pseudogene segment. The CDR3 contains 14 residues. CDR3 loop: CASPRGFGNTEAFF. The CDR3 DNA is TGTGCCAGCCCTAGGGGGTTTGGGAACACTGAAGCTTTCTTT.

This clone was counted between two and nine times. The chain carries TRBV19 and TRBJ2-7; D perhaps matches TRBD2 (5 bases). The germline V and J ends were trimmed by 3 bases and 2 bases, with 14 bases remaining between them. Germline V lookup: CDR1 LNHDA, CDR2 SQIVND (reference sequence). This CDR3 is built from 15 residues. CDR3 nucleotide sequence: TGTGCCAGTAGTATGCAGGCCAGCGGCCCCTACGAGCAGTACTTC. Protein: CASSMQASGPYEQYF.

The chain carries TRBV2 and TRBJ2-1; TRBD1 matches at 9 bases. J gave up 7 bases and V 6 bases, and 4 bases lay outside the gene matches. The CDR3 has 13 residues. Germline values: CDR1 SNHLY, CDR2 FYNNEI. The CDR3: CASRQGAGNEQFF. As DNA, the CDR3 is TGTGCCAGCAGACAGGGGGCTGGAAATGAGCAGTTCTTC.

CDR3 coding DNA: TGCGCCAGCAGCCGAGAACAGGGGCTGAACTATGGCTACACCTTC. Its protein is CASSREQGLNYGYTF. The chain employs TRBV4-3 and TRBJ1-2; 7 positions agree with TRBD1. J gave up 2 bases and V 4 bases, and 7 bases lay outside the gene matches. In germline, CDR1 is LGHNA, CDR2 YSLEER. The CDR3 has 15 amino acids.

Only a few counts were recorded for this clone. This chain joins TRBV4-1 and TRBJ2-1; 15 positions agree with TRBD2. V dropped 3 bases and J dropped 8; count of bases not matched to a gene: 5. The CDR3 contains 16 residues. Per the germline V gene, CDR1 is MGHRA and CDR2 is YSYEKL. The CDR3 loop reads CASSQSGLAGGHEQFF. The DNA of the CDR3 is TGCGCCAGCAGCCAGAGCGGACTAGCGGGAGGGCATGAGCAGTTCTTC.

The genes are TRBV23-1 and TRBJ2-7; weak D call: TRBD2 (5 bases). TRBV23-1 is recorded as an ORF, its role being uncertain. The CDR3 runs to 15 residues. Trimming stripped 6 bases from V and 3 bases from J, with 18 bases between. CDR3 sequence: CASSPDPEAVYEQYF. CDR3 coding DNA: TGCGCCAGCAGCCCTGACCCGGAGGCGGTCTACGAGCAGTACTTC.

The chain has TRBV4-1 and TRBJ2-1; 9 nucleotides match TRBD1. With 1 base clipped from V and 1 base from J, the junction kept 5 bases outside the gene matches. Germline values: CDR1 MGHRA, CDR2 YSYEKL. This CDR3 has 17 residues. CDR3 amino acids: CASSQATGGLSYNEQFF. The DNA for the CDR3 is TGCGCCAGCAGCCAAGCGACAGGGGGATTGTCCTACAATGAGCAGTTCTTC.

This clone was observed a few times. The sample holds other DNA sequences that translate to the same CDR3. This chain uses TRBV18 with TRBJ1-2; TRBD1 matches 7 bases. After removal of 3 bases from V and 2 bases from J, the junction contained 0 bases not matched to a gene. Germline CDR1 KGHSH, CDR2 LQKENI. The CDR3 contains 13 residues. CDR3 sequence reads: CASSPDRNYGYTF. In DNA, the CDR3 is TGTGCCAGCTCACCGGACAGGAACTATGGCTACACCTTC.

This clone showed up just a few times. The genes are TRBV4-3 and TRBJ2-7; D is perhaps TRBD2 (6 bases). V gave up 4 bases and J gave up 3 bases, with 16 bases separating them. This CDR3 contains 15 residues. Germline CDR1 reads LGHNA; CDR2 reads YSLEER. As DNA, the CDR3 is TGCGCCAGCAGCCTCTCACCGGGGGTGTTCTACGAGCAGTACTTC. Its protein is CASSLSPGVFYEQYF.

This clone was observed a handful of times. The CDR3 DNA sequence: TGTGCCAGCAGCCGCGGGACAGCTCAAGAGACCCAGTACTTC. It yields the protein CASSRGTAQETQYF. This chain joins TRBV6-6 and TRBJ2-5; D may be TRBD1 (7 bases). Germline-derived CDR1 and CDR2 are MNHNY and SVGAGI (reference sequence). V gave up 6 bases and J gave up 2 bases, with 13 bases separating them. The CDR3 has 14 amino acids.

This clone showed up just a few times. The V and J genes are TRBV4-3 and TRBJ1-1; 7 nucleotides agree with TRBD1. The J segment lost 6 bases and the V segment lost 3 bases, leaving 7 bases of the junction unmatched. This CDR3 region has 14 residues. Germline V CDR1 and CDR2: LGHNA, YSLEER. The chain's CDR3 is CASSHTWDRPEAFF. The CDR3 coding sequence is TGCGCCAGCAGCCACACCTGGGACAGACCTGAAGCTTTCTTT.

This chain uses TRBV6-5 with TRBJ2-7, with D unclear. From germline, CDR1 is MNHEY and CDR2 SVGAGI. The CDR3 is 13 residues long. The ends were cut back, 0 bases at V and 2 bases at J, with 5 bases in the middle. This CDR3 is CASSYSLTYEQYF. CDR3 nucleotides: TGTGCCAGCAGTTACTCTCTAACCTACGAGCAGTACTTC.

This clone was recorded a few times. As DNA, the CDR3 is TGCGCCAGCGGCTACCTAGCGGGGGTCTCCTACAATGAGCAGTTCTTC. Its translation is CASGYLAGVSYNEQFF. This rearrangement joins TRBV5-1 to TRBJ2-1; the match to TRBD2 covers 10 bases. The CDR3 sequence is 16 residues long. The trim removed 7 bases at V and 0 bases at J, leaving 7 bases unmatched. The germline gives CDR1 SGHRS, CDR2 YFSETQ.

CDR3 nucleotides: TGTGCCAGCAGCTTAGTCGCAGGGGGCTCCGGGGAGCTGTTTTTT. It translates to CASSLVAGGSGELFF. This chain uses TRBV7-2 with TRBJ2-2; 8 bases line up with TRBD1. Unmatched junction bases numbered 4, after V lost 1 base and J lost 6 bases. The CDR3 is 15 amino acids. In germline, CDR1 is SGHTA, CDR2 FQGNSA.

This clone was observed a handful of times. The CDR3 sequence: CSVERKLANTEAFF. The CDR3 DNA follows: TGCAGCGTCGAGAGGAAACTAGCGAACACTGAAGCTTTCTTT. This chain uses TRBV29-1 with TRBJ1-1; D is uncertain. CDR3 length: 14 residues. The V gene's germline CDR1 is SQVTM and CDR2 ANQGSEA. Trimming took 6 bases from V and 1 from J, leaving 15 bases between them.

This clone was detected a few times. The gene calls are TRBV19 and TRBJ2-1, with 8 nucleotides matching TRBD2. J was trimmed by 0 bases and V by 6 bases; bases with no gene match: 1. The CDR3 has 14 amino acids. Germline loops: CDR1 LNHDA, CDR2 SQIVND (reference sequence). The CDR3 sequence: CASSGGDSYNEQFF. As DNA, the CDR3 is TGTGCCAGTAGCGGGGGGGACTCCTACAATGAGCAGTTCTTC.

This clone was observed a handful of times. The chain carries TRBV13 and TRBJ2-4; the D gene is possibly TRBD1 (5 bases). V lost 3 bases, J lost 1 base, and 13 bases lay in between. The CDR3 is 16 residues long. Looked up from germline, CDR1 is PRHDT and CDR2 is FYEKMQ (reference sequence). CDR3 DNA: TGTGCCAGCAGCTTTCAGGAGAAGGGGGCCAAAAACATTCAGTACTTC. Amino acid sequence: CASSFQEKGAKNIQYF.

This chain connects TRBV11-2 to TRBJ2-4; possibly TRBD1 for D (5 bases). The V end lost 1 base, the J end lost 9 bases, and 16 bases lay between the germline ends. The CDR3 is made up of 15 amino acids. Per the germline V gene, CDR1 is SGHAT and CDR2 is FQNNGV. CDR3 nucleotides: TGTGCCAGCAGCTTAGTAGTTCAGGGTTTTACCATTCAGTACTTC. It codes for CASSLVVQGFTIQYF.

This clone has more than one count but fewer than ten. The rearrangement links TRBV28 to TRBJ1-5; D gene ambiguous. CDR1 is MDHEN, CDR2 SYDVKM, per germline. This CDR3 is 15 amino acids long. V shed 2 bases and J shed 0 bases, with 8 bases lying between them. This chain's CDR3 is CASSLVPNSNQPQHF. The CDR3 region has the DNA TGTGCCAGCAGTTTAGTGCCTAATAGCAATCAGCCCCAGCATTTT.

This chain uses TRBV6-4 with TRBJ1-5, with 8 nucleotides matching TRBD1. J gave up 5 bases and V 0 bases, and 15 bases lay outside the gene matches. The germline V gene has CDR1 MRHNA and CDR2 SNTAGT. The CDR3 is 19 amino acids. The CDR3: CASSDSTPVRIRGHQPQHF. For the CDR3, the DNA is TGTGCCAGCAGTGACTCCACTCCCGTAAGGATCAGGGGGCATCAGCCCCAGCATTTT.

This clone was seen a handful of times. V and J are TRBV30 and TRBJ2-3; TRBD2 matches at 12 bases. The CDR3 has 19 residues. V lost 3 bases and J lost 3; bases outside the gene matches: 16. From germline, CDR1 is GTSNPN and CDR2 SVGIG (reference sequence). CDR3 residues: CAWRPGTSGGPQWTDTQYF. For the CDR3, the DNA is TGTGCCTGGAGGCCCGGCACTAGCGGGGGGCCCCAGTGGACAGATACGCAGTATTTT.

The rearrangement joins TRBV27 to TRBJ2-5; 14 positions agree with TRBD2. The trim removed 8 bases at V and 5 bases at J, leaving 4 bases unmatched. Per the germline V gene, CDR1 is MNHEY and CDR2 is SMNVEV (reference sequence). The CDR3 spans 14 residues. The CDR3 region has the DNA TGTGCCAGCCGACTAGCGGGGGGGCCCGAGACCCAGTACTTC. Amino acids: CASRLAGGPETQYF.

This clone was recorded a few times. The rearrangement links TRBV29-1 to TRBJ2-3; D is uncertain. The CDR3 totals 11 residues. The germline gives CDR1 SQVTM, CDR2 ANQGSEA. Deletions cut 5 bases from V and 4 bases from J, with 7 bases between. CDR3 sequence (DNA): TGCAGCGTTAAGGAGTCAGATACGCAGTATTTT. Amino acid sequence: CSVKESDTQYF.

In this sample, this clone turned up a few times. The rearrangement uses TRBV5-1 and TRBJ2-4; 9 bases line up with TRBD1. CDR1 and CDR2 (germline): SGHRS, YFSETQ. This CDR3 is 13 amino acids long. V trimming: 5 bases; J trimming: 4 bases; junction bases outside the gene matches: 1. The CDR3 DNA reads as TGCGCCAGCAGGGGACAGGGAAAAAACATTCAGTACTTC. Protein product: CASRGQGKNIQYF.

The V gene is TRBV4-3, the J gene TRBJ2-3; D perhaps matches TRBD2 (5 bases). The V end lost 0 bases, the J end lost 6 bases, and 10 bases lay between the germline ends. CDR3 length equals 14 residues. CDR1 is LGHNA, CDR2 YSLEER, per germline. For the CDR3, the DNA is TGCGCCAGCAGCCAAGAGCGGGTTTGGGATACGCAGTATTTT. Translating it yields CASSQERVWDTQYF.

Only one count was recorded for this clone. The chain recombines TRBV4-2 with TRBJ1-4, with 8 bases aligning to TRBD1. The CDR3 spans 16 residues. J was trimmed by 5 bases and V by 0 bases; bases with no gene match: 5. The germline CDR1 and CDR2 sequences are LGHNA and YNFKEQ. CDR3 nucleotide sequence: TGTGCCAGCAGCCAAGATCGCGACAGGGGAAATGAAAAACTGTTTTTT. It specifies CASSQDRDRGNEKLFF.

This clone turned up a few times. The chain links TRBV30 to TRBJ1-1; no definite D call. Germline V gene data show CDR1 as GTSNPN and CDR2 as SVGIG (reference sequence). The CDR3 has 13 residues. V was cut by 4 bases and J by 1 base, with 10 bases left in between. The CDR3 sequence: CAWKQKSNTEAFF. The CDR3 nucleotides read TGTGCCTGGAAACAAAAATCGAACACTGAAGCTTTCTTT.